This is a list of T cell receptor beta chains from one sample in a study of OX40 agonist ivuxolimab in advanced cancers. Method: immunoSEQ multiplex PCR; TCRdb's copy keeps in-frame clones and lacks some. This sample carries around 24,000 clones, around four fifths of them seen once, and the ten largest clones take about a quarter. This sample comprised CD4+ or CD8+ T cells sorted from blood, obtained in a trial of the OX40 agonist ivuxolimab. The source of these receptors is an adult with an advanced solid tumor such as melanoma, head and neck, liver or kidney cancer. The CDR3 runs from the conserved cysteine through the conserved F or W. A D gene is named only where the DNA matches it firmly. Some rows have no size entry. The others give once, few or many, or a class for an expanded clone.

V: TRBV19; size: few; J: TRBJ1-5; D: TRBD1; CDR3: CASSIQGASNQPQHF; DNA: TGTGCCAGTAGTATCCAGGGGGCTAGCAATCAGCCCCAGCATTTT
V: TRBV2; size: .; J: TRBJ2-7; D: .; CDR3: CASSDAAVSYEQYF; DNA: TGTGCCAGCAGTGATGCGGCAGTGTCCTACGAGCAGTACTTC
V: TRBV28; size: .; J: TRBJ2-2; D: .; CDR3: CASSLRVRANTGELFF; DNA: TGTGCCAGCAGTTTACGAGTCAGGGCGAACACCGGGGAGCTGTTTTTT
V: TRBV6-6; size: .; J: TRBJ2-2; D: TRBD2; CDR3: CASSALAGGTGELFF; DNA: TGTGCCAGCAGTGCTCTAGCGGGGGGGACCGGGGAGCTGTTTTTT
V: TRBV29-1; size: once; J: TRBJ1-2; D: .; CDR3: CSVQGGYGYTF; DNA: TGCAGCGTTCAGGGAGGATATGGCTACACCTTC
V: TRBV5-6; size: .; J: TRBJ2-1; D: .; CDR3: CASSPGTYNEQFF; DNA: TGTGCCAGCAGCCCCGGGACTTACAATGAGCAGTTCTTC
V: TRBV7-9; size: .; J: TRBJ2-3; D: .; CDR3: CAAMTRTSTDTQYF; DNA: TGTGCCGCCATGACAAGAACTAGCACAGATACGCAGTATTTT
V: TRBV7-9; size: .; J: TRBJ2-5; D: TRBD1; CDR3: CASSEQTGSEETQYF; DNA: TGTGCCAGCAGCGAGCAGACAGGGAGTGAAGAGACCCAGTACTTC
V: TRBV6-5; size: few; J: TRBJ2-7; D: TRBD1; CDR3: CASSYDRGAEQYF; DNA: TGTGCCAGCAGTTACGACAGGGGAGCCGAGCAGTACTTC
V: TRBV15; size: few; J: TRBJ1-1; D: .; CDR3: CATSTRPSTEAFF; DNA: TGTGCCACCAGCACCAGACCGTCCACTGAAGCTTTCTTT
V: TRBV19; size: .; J: TRBJ1-1; D: .; CDR3: CASSLGGGEAFF; DNA: TGTGCCAGTAGCCTGGGCGGCGGGGAAGCTTTCTTT
V: TRBV21-1; size: .; J: TRBJ1-1; D: .; CDR3: CASSKGEGTNTEAFF; DNA: TGTGCCAGCAGCAAAGGCGAGGGGACGAACACTGAAGCTTTCTTT
V: TRBV6-6; size: once; J: TRBJ2-3; D: .; CDR3: CASSRDLGSTDTQYF; DNA: TGTGCCAGCAGCCGGGACCTCGGTAGCACAGATACGCAGTATTTT
V: TRBV11-3; size: .; J: TRBJ2-1; D: .; CDR3: CASSLEGASSYNEQFF; DNA: TGTGCCAGCAGCTTAGAAGGGGCAAGCTCCTACAATGAGCAGTTCTTC
V: TRBV5-1; size: .; J: TRBJ2-7; D: TRBD1; CDR3: CASSPGQDTYEQYF; DNA: TGCGCCAGCAGCCCAGGACAGGATACCTACGAGCAGTACTTC
V: TRBV7-8; size: .; J: TRBJ2-5; D: .; CDR3: CASSSGLETQYF; DNA: TGTGCCAGCAGCTCCGGGTTGGAGACCCAGTACTTC
V: TRBV10-3; size: .; J: TRBJ1-2; D: .; CDR3: CAISESRGNYGYTF; DNA: TGTGCCATCAGTGAGTCGCGGGGCAACTATGGCTACACCTTC
V: TRBV7-8; size: .; J: TRBJ1-2; D: .; CDR3: CASSYTPGYTF; DNA: TGTGCCAGCAGCTACACCCCCGGCTACACCTTC
V: TRBV6-5; size: .; J: TRBJ1-2; D: TRBD1; CDR3: CASSYTTGTGTYGYTF; DNA: TGTGCCAGCAGTTACACCACAGGGACAGGAACCTATGGCTACACCTTC
V: TRBV13; size: .; J: TRBJ1-2; D: .; CDR3: CASSLGRTAGYTF; DNA: TGTGCCAGCAGCTTAGGCAGGACGGCTGGCTACACCTTC